Given below is one TCR beta chain in context. Its antigen is not known. The record originates from a study of cytomegalovirus exposure and HLA in healthy donors. Study-level findings and limits: Some TCR beta chains (roughly 160 of them) were listed as cytomegalovirus-associated. There were a few CMV-associated chains whose specificity for CMV antigens was confirmed in vitro.

The donors were part of the validation cohort of 95 to 150 subjects. That cohort was separate from the first cohort, which comprised some 670 subjects. The CDR3 loop spans 14 amino acids. Germline CDR1 MGHRA, CDR2 YSYEKL. Trimming pared 4 bases from V and 1 base from J, leaving 11 bases between. Sequenced by immunoSEQ multiplex PCR; TCRdb stores in-frame clones only, minus some. Of approximately 280,000 clones in the sample, around 85% were seen once. Sequenced: PBMCs. The origin of this receptor is a young woman in good health and CMV-seronegative. The gene calls are TRBV4-1 and TRBJ2-7; D ambiguous. The CDR3 sequence is CASSPEEQSYEQYF. The CDR3 nucleotides are TGCGCCAGCAGCCCAGAGGAACAGTCCTACGAGCAGTACTTC.